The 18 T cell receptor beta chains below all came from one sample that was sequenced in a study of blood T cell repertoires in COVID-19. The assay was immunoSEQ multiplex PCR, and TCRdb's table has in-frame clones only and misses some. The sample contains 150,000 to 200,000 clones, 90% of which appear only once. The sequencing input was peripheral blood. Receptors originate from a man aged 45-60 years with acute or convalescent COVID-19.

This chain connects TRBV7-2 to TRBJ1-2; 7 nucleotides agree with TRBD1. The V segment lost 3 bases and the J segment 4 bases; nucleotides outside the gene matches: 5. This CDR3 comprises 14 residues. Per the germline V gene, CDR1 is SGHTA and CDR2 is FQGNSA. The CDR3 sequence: CASSFIRDSYGYTF. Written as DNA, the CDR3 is TGTGCCAGCAGCTTTATCAGGGACAGCTATGGCTACACCTTC. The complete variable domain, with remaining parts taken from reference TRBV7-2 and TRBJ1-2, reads GAGVSQSPSNKVTEKGKDVELRCDPISGHTALYWYRQSLGQGLEFLIYFQGNSAPDKSGLPSDRFSAERTGGSVSTLTIQRTQQEDSAVYLCASSFIRDSYGYTFGSGTRLTVV.

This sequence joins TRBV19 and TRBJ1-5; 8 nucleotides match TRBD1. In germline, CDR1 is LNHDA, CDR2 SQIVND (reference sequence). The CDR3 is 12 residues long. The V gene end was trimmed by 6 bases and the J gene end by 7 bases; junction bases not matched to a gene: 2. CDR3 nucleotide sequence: TGTGCCAGTAGAGGACAGGGACAGCCCCAGCATTTT. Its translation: CASRGQGQPQHF.

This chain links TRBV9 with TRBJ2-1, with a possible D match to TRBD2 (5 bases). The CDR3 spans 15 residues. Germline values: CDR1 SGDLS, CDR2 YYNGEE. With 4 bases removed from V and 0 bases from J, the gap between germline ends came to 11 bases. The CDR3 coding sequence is TGTGCCAGCAGCCACTGGGAGAGCTCCTACAATGAGCAGTTCTTC. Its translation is CASSHWESSYNEQFF.

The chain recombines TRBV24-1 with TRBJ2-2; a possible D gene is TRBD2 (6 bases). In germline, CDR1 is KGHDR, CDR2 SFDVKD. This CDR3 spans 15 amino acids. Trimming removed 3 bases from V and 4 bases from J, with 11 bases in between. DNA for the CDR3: TGTGCCACCAGTGATGCGGGGTTAGGCACCGGGGAGCTGTTTTTT. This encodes CATSDAGLGTGELFF.

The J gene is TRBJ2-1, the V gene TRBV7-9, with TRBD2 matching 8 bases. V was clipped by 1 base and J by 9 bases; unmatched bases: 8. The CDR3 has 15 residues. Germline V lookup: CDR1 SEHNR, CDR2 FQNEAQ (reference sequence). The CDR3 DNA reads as TGTGCCAGCAGCTTAGGGAGCGGGGGAGTGAGTGAGCAGTTCTTC. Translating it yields CASSLGSGGVSEQFF.

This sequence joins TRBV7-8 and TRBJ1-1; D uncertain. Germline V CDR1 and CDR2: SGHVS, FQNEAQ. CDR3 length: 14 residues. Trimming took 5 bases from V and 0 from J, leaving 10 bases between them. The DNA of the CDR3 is TGTGCCAGCAGCCGTCAGTTAATGAACACTGAAGCTTTCTTT. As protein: CASSRQLMNTEAFF.

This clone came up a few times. The CDR3, as DNA: TGTGCCACCGGGACAGGCCCTTATCAGCCCCAGCATTTT. Encoded protein: CATGTGPYQPQHF. The chain carries TRBV2 and TRBJ1-5; TRBD1 aligns across 8 bases. The CDR3 has 13 amino acids. Germline assignment: CDR1 SNHLY and CDR2 FYNNEI. The trim removed 10 bases at V and 5 bases at J, leaving 7 bases unmatched. The full variable domain, completed using reference TRBV2 and TRBJ1-5, is EPEVTQTPSHQVTQMGQEVILRCVPISNHLYFYWYRQILGQKVEFLVSFYNNEISEKSEIFDDQFSVERPDGSNFTLKIRSTKLEDSAMYFCATGTGPYQPQHFGDGTRLSIL.

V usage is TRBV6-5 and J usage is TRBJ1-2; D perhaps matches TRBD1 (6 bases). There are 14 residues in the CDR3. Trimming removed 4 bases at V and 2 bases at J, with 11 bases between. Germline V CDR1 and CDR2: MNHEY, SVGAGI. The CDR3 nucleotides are TGTGCCAGCAGTTCCCGGACAGAAAACTATGGCTACACCTTC. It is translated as CASSSRTENYGYTF.

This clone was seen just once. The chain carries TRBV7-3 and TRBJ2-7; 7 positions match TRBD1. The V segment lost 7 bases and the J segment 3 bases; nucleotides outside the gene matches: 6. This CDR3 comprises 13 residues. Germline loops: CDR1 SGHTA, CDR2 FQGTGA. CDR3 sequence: CASTLGGGYEQYF. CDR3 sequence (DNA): TGTGCCAGCACTTTAGGGGGCGGCTACGAGCAGTACTTC.

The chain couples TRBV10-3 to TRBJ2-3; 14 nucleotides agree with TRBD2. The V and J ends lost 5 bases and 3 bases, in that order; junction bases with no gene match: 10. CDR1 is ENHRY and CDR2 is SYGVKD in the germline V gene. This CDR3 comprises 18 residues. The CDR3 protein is CAISPGLAGAMSTDTQYF. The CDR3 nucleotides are TGTGCCATCAGTCCGGGACTAGCGGGAGCAATGTCAACAGATACGCAGTATTTT.

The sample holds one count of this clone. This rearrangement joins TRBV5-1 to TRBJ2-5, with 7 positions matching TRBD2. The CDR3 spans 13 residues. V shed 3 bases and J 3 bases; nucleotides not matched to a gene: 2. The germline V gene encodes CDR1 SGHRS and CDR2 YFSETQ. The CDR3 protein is CASSSGLKETQYF. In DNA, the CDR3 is TGCGCCAGCAGCTCGGGACTAAAAGAGACCCAGTACTTC.

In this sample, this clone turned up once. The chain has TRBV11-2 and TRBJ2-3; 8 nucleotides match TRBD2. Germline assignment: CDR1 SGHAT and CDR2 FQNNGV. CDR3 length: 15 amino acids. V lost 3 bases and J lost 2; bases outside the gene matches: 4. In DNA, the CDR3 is TGTGCCAGCAGCTTGAGACTAGCGCACACAGATACGCAGTATTTT. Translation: CASSLRLAHTDTQYF.

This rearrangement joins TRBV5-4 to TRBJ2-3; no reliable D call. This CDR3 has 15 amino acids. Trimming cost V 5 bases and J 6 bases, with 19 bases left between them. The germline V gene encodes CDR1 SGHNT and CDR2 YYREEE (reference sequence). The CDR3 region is CASSSPHSSPDTQYF. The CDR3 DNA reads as TGTGCCAGCAGTTCTCCCCACTCCTCCCCCGATACGCAGTATTTT.

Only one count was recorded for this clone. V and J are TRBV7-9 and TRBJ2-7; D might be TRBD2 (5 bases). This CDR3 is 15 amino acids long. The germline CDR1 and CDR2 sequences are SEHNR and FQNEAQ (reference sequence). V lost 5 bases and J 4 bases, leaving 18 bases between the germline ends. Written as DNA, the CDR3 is TGTGCCAGCAGCCCCGGGCGCGGAGGCTTTTACGAGCAGTACTTC. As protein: CASSPGRGGFYEQYF.

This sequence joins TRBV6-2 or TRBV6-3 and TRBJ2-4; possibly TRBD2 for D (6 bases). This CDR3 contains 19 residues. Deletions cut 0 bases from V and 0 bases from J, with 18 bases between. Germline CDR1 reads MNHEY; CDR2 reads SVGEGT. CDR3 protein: CASSYSVVDYSTAKNIQYF. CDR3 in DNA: TGTGCCAGCAGTTACTCGGTCGTGGACTATTCCACAGCCAAAAACATTCAGTACTTC.

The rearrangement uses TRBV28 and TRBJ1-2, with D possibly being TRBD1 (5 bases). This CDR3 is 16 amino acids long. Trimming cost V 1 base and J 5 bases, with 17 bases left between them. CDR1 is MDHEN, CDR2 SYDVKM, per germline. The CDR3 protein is CASSLSDARGLYGYTF. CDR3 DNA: TGTGCCAGCAGTTTATCTGACGCAAGGGGCCTTTATGGCTACACCTTC.

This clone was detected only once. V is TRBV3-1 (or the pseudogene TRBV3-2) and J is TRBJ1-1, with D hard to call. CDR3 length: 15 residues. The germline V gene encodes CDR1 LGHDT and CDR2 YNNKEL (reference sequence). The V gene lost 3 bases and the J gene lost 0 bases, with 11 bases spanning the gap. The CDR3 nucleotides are TGTGCCAGCAGCCAGGGAGGGATCGTGAACACTGAAGCTTTCTTT. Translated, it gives CASSQGGIVNTEAFF.

This CDR3 is CASSPTTSGGSSYNEQFF. CDR3 bases: TGTGCCAGCAGCCCAACCACTAGCGGGGGGAGCTCCTACAATGAGCAGTTCTTC. This chain uses TRBV7-9 with TRBJ2-1; 12 nucleotides agree with TRBD2. The ends lost 5 bases at V and 0 bases at J; junction bases unmatched: 8. Germline V gene data show CDR1 as SEHNR and CDR2 as FQNEAQ (reference sequence). The CDR3 runs to 18 residues.